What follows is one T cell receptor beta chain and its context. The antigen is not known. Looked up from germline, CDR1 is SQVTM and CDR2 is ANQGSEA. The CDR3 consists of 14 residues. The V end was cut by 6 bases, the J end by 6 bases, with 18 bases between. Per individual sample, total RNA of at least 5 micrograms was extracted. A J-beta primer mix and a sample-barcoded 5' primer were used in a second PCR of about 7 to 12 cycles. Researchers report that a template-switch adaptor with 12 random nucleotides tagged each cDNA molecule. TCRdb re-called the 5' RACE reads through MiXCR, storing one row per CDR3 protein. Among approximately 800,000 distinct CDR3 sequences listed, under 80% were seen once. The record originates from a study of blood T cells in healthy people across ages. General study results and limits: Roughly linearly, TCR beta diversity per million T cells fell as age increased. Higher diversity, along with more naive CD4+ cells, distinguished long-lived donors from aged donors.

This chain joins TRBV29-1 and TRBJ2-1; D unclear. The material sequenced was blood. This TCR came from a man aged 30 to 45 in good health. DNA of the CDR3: TGCAGCGTCACGATAGGGTTAATGGGCAATGAGCAGTTCTTC. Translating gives CSVTIGLMGNEQFF.